This TCR beta chain stems from a study of cytotoxic CD8 clonotypes in ibrutinib-treated CLL. Germline assignment: CDR1 MNHEY and CDR2 SVGAGI. The CDR3 length is 13 residues. The V and J ends lost 8 bases and 4 bases, in that order; junction bases with no gene match: 5. The table came from immunoSEQ multiplex PCR; TCRdb's copy has only in-frame clones and leaves some out. The data hold some 170,000 clones, with approximately 90% observed a single time. This clone was observed once. The V call is TRBV6-5, the J call TRBJ2-1, with TRBD2 matching 7 bases. This specimen consisted of PBMCs, obtained at disease progression, from a patient treated with ibrutinib. The TCR was taken from a human donor with chronic lymphocytic leukemia. This CDR3 reads CASWASGYNEQFF. DNA of the CDR3: TGTGCCAGCTGGGCTAGCGGTTACAATGAGCAGTTCTTC.